This T cell receptor (beta chain) was recorded in a study of control samples from healthy donors and cancer patients. TCRdb's copy holds only in-frame clones and misses some; the assay was immunoSEQ multiplex PCR. Among some 170,000 clones listed, approximately 94% were seen once. Germline V gene lookup returns CDR1 ENHRY and CDR2 SYGVKD. The CDR3 loop spans 14 amino acids. Trimming cost V 6 bases and J 0 bases; bases outside gene matches: 3. Material for sequencing was PBMCs. The sequence was collected from a man aged 55 to 70 with colorectal cancer. The chain recombines TRBV10-3 with TRBJ1-2, with TRBD1 matching over 8 bases. The CDR3 region has the DNA TGTGCCATCAGCCAGGACAGGGCTAACTATGGCTACACCTTC. This sequence encodes CAISQDRANYGYTF.